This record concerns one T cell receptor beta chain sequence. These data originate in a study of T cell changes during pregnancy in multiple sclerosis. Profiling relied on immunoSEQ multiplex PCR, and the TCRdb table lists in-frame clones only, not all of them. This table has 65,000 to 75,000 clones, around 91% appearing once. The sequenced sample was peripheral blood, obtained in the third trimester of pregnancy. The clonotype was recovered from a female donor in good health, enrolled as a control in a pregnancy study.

CDR3 sequence: CASRGVGATEAFF. CDR3 nucleotides: TGTGCCAGCAGAGGGGTGGGGGCCACTGAAGCTTTCTTT. This chain links TRBV2 with TRBJ1-1; possible D gene TRBD1, 6 bases. Germline V gives CDR1 SNHLY, CDR2 FYNNEI. Trimming took off 6 bases at V and 4 bases at J, with 12 bases between the two ends. This CDR3 is 13 amino acids long. The full variable domain, in which reference TRBV2 and TRBJ1-1 provide the parts outside the CDR3, is EPEVTQTPSHQVTQMGQEVILRCVPISNHLYFYWYRQILGQKVEFLVSFYNNEISEKSEIFDDQFSVERPDGSNFTLKIRSTKLEDSAMYFCASRGVGATEAFFGQGTRLTVV.